This T cell receptor beta chain was profiled in a study of T cell repertoires in cytomegalovirus infection. Across the study: Public TCR beta signatures were indicative of both CMV infection and a matching HLA type.

Germline V gene sequence: CDR1 SGHVS, CDR2 FNYEAQ. The V gene lost 3 bases and the J gene lost 8 bases, with 19 bases spanning the gap. The CDR3 contains 16 residues. TCRdb re-called the reads with MiXCR, one entry per CDR3 protein. The sample has more than 500,000 distinct CDR3 sequences; approximately 15% are singletons. Findings and caveats of the study: HLA-C-restricted, CMV-specific TCR beta clonotypes were dominant ex vivo. Using cumulative public TCR beta family frequency, the authors identified those who carried CMV together with the relevant HLA.

This clonotype was detected many times. The antigen is not known. The TCR originated in a human donor in good health (CMV status not recorded). Some clones in this sample may be carry-over from other donors' samples. The sequenced material came from CD8+ T cells from PBMCs. The chain uses TRBV7-6 and TRBJ1-4; D possibly corresponds to TRBD1 (5 bases). The CDR3 DNA follows: TGTGCCAGCAGCTTCTCCGGGAGGGGTTTACAGGAAAAACTGTTTTTT. Translation gives CASSFSGRGLQEKLFF.